This entry concerns a single TCR beta chain. What it recognizes is unknown. Germline CDR1 reads GTSNPN; CDR2 reads SVGIG (reference sequence). The CDR3 loop spans 13 amino acids. The V end lost 3 bases, the J end lost 6 bases, and 12 bases lay between the germline ends. The sample originates from a study of PD-1 blockade in mismatch repair-deficient tumors. Study at large: All were previously treated, progressing patients with about twelve mismatch repair-deficient cancer types. Regarding the study as a whole: Tumor-resident clones, often absent from pretreatment blood, expanded after pembrolizumab and then contracted.

Sequenced by immunoSEQ multiplex PCR; TCRdb stores in-frame clones only, minus some. Counted here are about 100,000 clones, over 65% occurring once; the ten biggest clones make up 6.3%. PCR or immunohistochemistry showed mismatch repair deficiency in every enrolled patient. Sequencing was performed on peripheral blood, taken approximately 36 weeks after starting pembrolizumab. The rearrangement joins TRBV30 to TRBJ1-5, with a possible D match to TRBD1 (5 bases). The sequence derives from an adult with mismatch repair-deficient cancer. The CDR3 is CAWRAGSGQPQHF. DNA for the CDR3: TGTGCCTGGAGGGCAGGGTCGGGTCAGCCCCAGCATTTT.